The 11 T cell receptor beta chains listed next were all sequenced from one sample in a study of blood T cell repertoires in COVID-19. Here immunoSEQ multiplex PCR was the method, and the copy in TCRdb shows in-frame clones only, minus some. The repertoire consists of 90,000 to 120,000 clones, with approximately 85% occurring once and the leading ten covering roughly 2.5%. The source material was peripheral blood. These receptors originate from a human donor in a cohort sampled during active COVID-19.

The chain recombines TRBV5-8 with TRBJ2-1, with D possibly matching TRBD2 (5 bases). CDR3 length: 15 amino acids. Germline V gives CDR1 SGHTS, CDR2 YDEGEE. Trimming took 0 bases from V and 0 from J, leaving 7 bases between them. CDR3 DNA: TGTGCCAGCAGCTTGGGGGAGAGCTCCTACAATGAGCAGTTCTTC. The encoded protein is CASSLGESSYNEQFF.

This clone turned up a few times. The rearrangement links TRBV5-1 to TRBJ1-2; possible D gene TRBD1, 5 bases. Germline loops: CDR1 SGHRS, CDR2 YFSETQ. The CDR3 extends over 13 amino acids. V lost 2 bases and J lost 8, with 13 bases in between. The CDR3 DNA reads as TGCGCCAGCAGCTTAGGGGTAAACGGCGGCTACACCTTC. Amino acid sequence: CASSLGVNGGYTF.

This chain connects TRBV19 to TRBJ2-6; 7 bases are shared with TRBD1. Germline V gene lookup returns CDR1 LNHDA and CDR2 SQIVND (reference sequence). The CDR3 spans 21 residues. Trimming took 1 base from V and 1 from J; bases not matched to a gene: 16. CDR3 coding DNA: TGTGCCAGTAGTATAGTCCACCTACGACAGGGAAGGCTTTCTGGGGCCAACGTCCTGACTTTC. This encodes CASSIVHLRQGRLSGANVLTF.

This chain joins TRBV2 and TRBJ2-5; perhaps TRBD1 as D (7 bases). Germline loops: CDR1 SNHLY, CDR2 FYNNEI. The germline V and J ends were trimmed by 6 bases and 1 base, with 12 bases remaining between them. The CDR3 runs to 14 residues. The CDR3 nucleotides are TGTGCCAGCAGGGGGGGACAGCGCCAAGAGACCCAGTACTTC. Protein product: CASRGGQRQETQYF.

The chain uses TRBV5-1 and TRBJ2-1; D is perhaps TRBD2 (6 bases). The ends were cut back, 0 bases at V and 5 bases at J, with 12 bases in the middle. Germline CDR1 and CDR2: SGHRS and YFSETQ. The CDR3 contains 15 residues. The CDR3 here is CASSLGSSVNNEQFF. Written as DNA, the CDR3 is TGCGCCAGCAGCTTGGGGTCTAGCGTAAACAATGAGCAGTTCTTC.

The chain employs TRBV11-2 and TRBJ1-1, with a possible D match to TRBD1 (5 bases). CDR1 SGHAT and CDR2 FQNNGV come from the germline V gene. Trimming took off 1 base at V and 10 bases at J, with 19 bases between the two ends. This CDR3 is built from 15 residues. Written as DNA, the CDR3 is TGTGCCAGCAGCTTAGTTACAGGCGTCGCACTGGGAGCTTTCTTT. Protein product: CASSLVTGVALGAFF. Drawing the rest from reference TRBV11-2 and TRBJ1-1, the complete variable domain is EAGVAQSPRYKIIEKRQSVAFWCNPISGHATLYWYQQILGQGPKLLIQFQNNGVVDDSQLPKDRFSAERLKGVDSTLKIQPAKLEDSAVYLCASSLVTGVALGAFFGQGTRLTVV.

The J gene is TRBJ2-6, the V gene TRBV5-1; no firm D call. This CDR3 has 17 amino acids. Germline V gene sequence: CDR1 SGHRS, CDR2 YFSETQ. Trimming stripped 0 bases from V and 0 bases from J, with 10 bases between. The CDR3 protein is CASSLEAPDSGANVLTF. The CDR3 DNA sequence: TGCGCCAGCAGCTTGGAAGCGCCTGACTCTGGGGCCAACGTCCTGACTTTC.

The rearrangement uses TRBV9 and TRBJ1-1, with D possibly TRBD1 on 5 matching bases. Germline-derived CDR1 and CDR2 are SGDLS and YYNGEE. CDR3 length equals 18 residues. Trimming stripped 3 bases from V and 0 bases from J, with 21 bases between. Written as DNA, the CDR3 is TGTGCCAGCAGCGAGGTGGGCAGGGTGGGCCTTATGAACACTGAAGCTTTCTTT. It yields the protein CASSEVGRVGLMNTEAFF.

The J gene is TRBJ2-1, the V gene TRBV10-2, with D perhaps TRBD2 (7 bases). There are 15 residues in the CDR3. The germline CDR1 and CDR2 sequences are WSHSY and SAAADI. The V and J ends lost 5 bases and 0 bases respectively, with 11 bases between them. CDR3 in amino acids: CASSKGGSSYNEQFF. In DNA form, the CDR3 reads TGCGCCAGCAGTAAGGGGGGGAGCTCCTACAATGAGCAGTTCTTC.

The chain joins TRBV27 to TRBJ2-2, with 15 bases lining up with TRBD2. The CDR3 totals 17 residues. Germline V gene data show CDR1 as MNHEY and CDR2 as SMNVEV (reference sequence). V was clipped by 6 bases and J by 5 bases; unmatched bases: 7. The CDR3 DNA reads TGTGCCAGCAGGCCGAGGACTAGCGGGAGGGAGACCGGGGAGCTGTTTTTT. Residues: CASRPRTSGRETGELFF.

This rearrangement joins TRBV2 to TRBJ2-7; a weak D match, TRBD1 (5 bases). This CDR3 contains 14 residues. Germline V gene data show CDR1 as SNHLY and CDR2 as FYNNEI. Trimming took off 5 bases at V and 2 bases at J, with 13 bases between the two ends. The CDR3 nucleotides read TGTGCCAGCAGTTTAGACAGTACTACCTACGAGCAGTACTTC. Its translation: CASSLDSTTYEQYF.